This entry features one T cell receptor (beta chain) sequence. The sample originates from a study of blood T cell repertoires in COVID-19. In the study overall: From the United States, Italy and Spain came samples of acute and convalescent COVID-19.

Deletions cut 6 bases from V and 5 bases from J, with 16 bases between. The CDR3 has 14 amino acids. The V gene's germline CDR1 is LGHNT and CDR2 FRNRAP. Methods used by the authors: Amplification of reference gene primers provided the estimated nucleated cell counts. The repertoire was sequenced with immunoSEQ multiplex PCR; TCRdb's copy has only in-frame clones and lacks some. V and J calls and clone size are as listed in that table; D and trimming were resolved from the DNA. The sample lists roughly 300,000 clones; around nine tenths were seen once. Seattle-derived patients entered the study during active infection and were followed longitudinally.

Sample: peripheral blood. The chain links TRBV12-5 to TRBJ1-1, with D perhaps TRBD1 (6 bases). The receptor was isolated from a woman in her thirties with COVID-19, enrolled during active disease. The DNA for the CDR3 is TGTGCTAGTGGACAGGGTTTAAGGGAGACTGAAGCTTTCTTT. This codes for CASGQGLRETEAFF.